Listed here is a single TCR beta chain. Enrolled during active infection, Seattle patients were then followed longitudinally. CDR1 is SGHRS and CDR2 is YFSETQ in the germline V gene. CDR3 length equals 16 residues. The V and J ends lost 1 base and 0 bases respectively, with 11 bases between them. Authors' methods: Researchers report that nucleated cell counts were estimated from reference gene primer amplification. Here immunoSEQ multiplex PCR was the method, and the copy in TCRdb shows in-frame clones only, minus some. V, J and clone size are taken as reported in that table, and D and trimming were inferred from the DNA itself. The table shows over 200,000 clones, with approximately 90% occurring only once. The sample comes from a study of blood T cell repertoires in COVID-19. As for the study in general: Sites across the United States, Italy and Spain contributed samples from acute and convalescent COVID-19. Nucleic acid was either cDNA or gDNA, and it came from T cells, B-cell-depleted T cells, or PBMCs.

The sequence was obtained from a man aged 55 to 69 with COVID-19, enrolled during active disease. The specimen sequenced was peripheral blood. The V gene is TRBV5-1, the J gene TRBJ2-1; TRBD2 might be the D (5 bases). DNA of the CDR3: TGCGCCAGCAGCTTGTCTAGCATGAGCTCCTACAATGAGCAGTTCTTC. Its translation: CASSLSSMSSYNEQFF.